This is a list of T cell receptor beta chains from one sample in a study of T cells after yellow fever vaccination. TCRdb fed the 5' RACE reads into MiXCR, producing one record per CDR3 protein. The sample shows around 600,000 distinct CDR3 sequences, approximately 13% of them seen only once. This sample comprised PBMCs, obtained on the day of the yellow fever booster vaccination. The receptor source for this set is a man aged 30 to 45 who received the YFV17D yellow fever vaccine. Each CDR3 is given with its conserved first and last residue. The order of the fields is J gene, clone size, V gene, D gene, CDR3 protein. The D gene is left open where the match is weak. Size is stated for part of the rows, as once, few or many counts, or as a class when the clone is expanded.

j_gene: TRBJ2-3
abundance: few
v_gene: TRBV29-1
d_gene: TRBD2
CDR3aa: CSVVVAGLSSTDTQYF

j_gene: TRBJ2-1
abundance: NA
v_gene: TRBV25-1
d_gene: NA
CDR3aa: CASSGPLVQGNEQFF

j_gene: TRBJ2-7
abundance: NA
v_gene: TRBV10-3
d_gene: NA
CDR3aa: CAISGDGGEQYF

j_gene: TRBJ1-4
abundance: few
v_gene: TRBV5-1
d_gene: NA
CDR3aa: CASSLVGQATNEKLFF

j_gene: TRBJ2-7
abundance: once
v_gene: TRBV18
d_gene: NA
CDR3aa: CASSPGRKGDYEQYF

j_gene: TRBJ2-7
abundance: NA
v_gene: TRBV10-3
d_gene: TRBD1
CDR3aa: CAISTGQAYEQYF

j_gene: TRBJ2-6
abundance: few
v_gene: TRBV29-1
d_gene: NA
CDR3aa: CSAYMYSGANVLTF

j_gene: TRBJ2-1
abundance: few
v_gene: TRBV7-2
d_gene: NA
CDR3aa: CASTLTVLAREQFF

j_gene: TRBJ2-5
abundance: few
v_gene: TRBV20-1
d_gene: NA
CDR3aa: CSAHKSVQETQYF

j_gene: TRBJ1-4
abundance: many
v_gene: TRBV10-2
d_gene: NA
CDR3aa: CASSEGSKQGEKLFF

j_gene: TRBJ2-3
abundance: few
v_gene: TRBV21-1
d_gene: NA
CDR3aa: CASGGTGADTQYF

j_gene: TRBJ2-1
abundance: few
v_gene: TRBV18
d_gene: NA
CDR3aa: CASSPWSGFRNEQFF

j_gene: TRBJ1-1
abundance: few
v_gene: TRBV29-1
d_gene: NA
CDR3aa: CSGRVMNTEAFF

j_gene: TRBJ2-1
abundance: few
v_gene: TRBV18
d_gene: TRBD2
CDR3aa: CASSPTTSGGYNEQFF

j_gene: TRBJ2-7
abundance: NA
v_gene: TRBV5-1
d_gene: NA
CDR3aa: CASSLAPGSRSSYEQYF

j_gene: TRBJ2-5
abundance: NA
v_gene: TRBV5-6
d_gene: NA
CDR3aa: CASSLTPGRRDQETQYF

j_gene: TRBJ2-1
abundance: NA
v_gene: TRBV20-1
d_gene: NA
CDR3aa: CSARDSGGSDEQFF

j_gene: TRBJ2-1
abundance: NA
v_gene: TRBV5-1
d_gene: NA
CDR3aa: CASSLLWTAGPLSPYNEQFF

j_gene: TRBJ1-1
abundance: NA
v_gene: TRBV7-9
d_gene: NA
CDR3aa: CASSANPQQIMNTEAFF

j_gene: TRBJ1-5
abundance: few
v_gene: TRBV20-1
d_gene: NA
CDR3aa: CSAGLGGDQPQHF

j_gene: TRBJ2-2
abundance: few
v_gene: TRBV11-3
d_gene: TRBD1
CDR3aa: CASSTRTGVPGELFF

j_gene: TRBJ2-1
abundance: NA
v_gene: TRBV19
d_gene: TRBD2
CDR3aa: CASSTWEGRNEQFF

j_gene: TRBJ2-1
abundance: few
v_gene: TRBV6-1
d_gene: NA
CDR3aa: CATRGSLGTAREQFF

j_gene: TRBJ1-1
abundance: few
v_gene: TRBV2
d_gene: NA
CDR3aa: CASEVHTLNTEAFF

j_gene: TRBJ2-2
abundance: NA
v_gene: TRBV7-2
d_gene: TRBD1
CDR3aa: CASSSTGSGGPGELFF

j_gene: TRBJ2-1
abundance: few
v_gene: TRBV12-3/TRBV12-4
d_gene: NA
CDR3aa: CASSFPRDSSSYNEQFF

j_gene: TRBJ2-1
abundance: NA
v_gene: TRBV30
d_gene: NA
CDR3aa: CAWSYGQYSYNEQFF

j_gene: TRBJ2-2
abundance: few
v_gene: TRBV9
d_gene: NA
CDR3aa: CASSRGGLFTGELFF

j_gene: TRBJ2-3
abundance: NA
v_gene: TRBV7-2
d_gene: NA
CDR3aa: CASSPRLGYTDTQYF

j_gene: TRBJ1-5
abundance: few
v_gene: TRBV20-1
d_gene: NA
CDR3aa: CSARKGGGYSNQPQHF

j_gene: TRBJ2-5
abundance: NA
v_gene: TRBV28
d_gene: TRBD2
CDR3aa: CASSLLRGDGETQYF

j_gene: TRBJ2-7
abundance: few
v_gene: TRBV10-1
d_gene: TRBD2
CDR3aa: CASSHGGSRNEQYF

j_gene: TRBJ1-2
abundance: NA
v_gene: TRBV6-6
d_gene: NA
CDR3aa: CASSVQGDGYTF

j_gene: TRBJ1-2
abundance: NA
v_gene: TRBV7-8
d_gene: NA
CDR3aa: CASSLGGTAALYGYTF

j_gene: TRBJ2-3
abundance: NA
v_gene: TRBV6-1
d_gene: NA
CDR3aa: CASLFLGPPTDTQYF

j_gene: TRBJ1-5
abundance: many
v_gene: TRBV6-1
d_gene: TRBD1
CDR3aa: CASNEVRGRLNSNQPQHF

j_gene: TRBJ2-3
abundance: few
v_gene: TRBV4-3
d_gene: TRBD2
CDR3aa: CASSQELGLAGLTDTQYF

j_gene: TRBJ2-3
abundance: few
v_gene: TRBV30
d_gene: NA
CDR3aa: CAWSILPPDFDTQYF

j_gene: TRBJ1-6
abundance: few
v_gene: TRBV30
d_gene: NA
CDR3aa: CACLQDNSPLHF

j_gene: TRBJ2-7
abundance: NA
v_gene: TRBV12-3/TRBV12-4
d_gene: NA
CDR3aa: CASSLGLQGKFDEQYF

j_gene: TRBJ2-3
abundance: many
v_gene: TRBV6-5
d_gene: NA
CDR3aa: CASSYQDTQYF

j_gene: TRBJ2-1
abundance: few
v_gene: TRBV7-2
d_gene: NA
CDR3aa: CASSAAASTNYNEQFF

j_gene: TRBJ1-5
abundance: NA
v_gene: TRBV6-5
d_gene: NA
CDR3aa: CASSYSTGRQPQHF

j_gene: TRBJ1-5
abundance: few
v_gene: TRBV5-1
d_gene: NA
CDR3aa: CASSLAGGSQPQHF

j_gene: TRBJ2-7
abundance: NA
v_gene: TRBV6-5
d_gene: NA
CDR3aa: CASSYSQGEQYF

j_gene: TRBJ1-5
abundance: few
v_gene: TRBV28
d_gene: NA
CDR3aa: CASRYRGNQPQHF

j_gene: TRBJ2-5
abundance: few
v_gene: TRBV2
d_gene: NA
CDR3aa: CASILQAQETQYF

j_gene: TRBJ2-2
abundance: NA
v_gene: TRBV7-9
d_gene: NA
CDR3aa: CAVFEISGPIFF

j_gene: TRBJ2-5
abundance: many
v_gene: TRBV21-1
d_gene: NA
CDR3aa: CASSKVGLAGEGETQYF

j_gene: TRBJ1-1
abundance: few
v_gene: TRBV28
d_gene: NA
CDR3aa: CASRIGGRADTEAFF

j_gene: TRBJ2-5
abundance: many
v_gene: TRBV15
d_gene: NA
CDR3aa: CATKGWAGSGETQYF

j_gene: TRBJ2-3
abundance: many
v_gene: TRBV10-1
d_gene: TRBD2
CDR3aa: CASSLGLGADTQYF

j_gene: TRBJ1-1
abundance: NA
v_gene: TRBV20-1
d_gene: NA
CDR3aa: CSAREPPLAEAFF

j_gene: TRBJ2-3
abundance: NA
v_gene: TRBV5-5
d_gene: TRBD1
CDR3aa: CASSLNARGPGSDTQYF

j_gene: TRBJ1-4
abundance: NA
v_gene: TRBV7-2
d_gene: TRBD1
CDR3aa: CASKPGQGYEKLFF

j_gene: TRBJ2-5
abundance: NA
v_gene: TRBV14
d_gene: NA
CDR3aa: CASSSTAVETQYF

j_gene: TRBJ2-5
abundance: NA
v_gene: TRBV10-3
d_gene: TRBD2
CDR3aa: CATEKGLAGVQTQYF

j_gene: TRBJ2-7
abundance: NA
v_gene: TRBV4-3
d_gene: NA
CDR3aa: CASSQAAGTSSYEQYF

j_gene: TRBJ2-5
abundance: few
v_gene: TRBV20-1
d_gene: NA
CDR3aa: CSARDPSAKETQYF

j_gene: TRBJ2-1
abundance: few
v_gene: TRBV20-1
d_gene: NA
CDR3aa: CSAREGRTFNEQFF